A selection of T cell receptor beta chains follows, all from one sample in a study of control samples from healthy donors and cancer patients. Method: immunoSEQ multiplex PCR; TCRdb's copy keeps in-frame clones and lacks some. The data hold about 20,000 clones, with 88% observed a single time. The specimen was PBMCs. The receptors derive from a woman aged 55-70 years with head and neck cancer. The CDR3 runs from the conserved cysteine through the conserved F or W. Fields, in order: clone size, V gene, J gene, D gene, CDR3 protein, CDR3 DNA. The D gene is left open where the match is weak. Clone size, where shown, is once, few, many, or a class for clones that have expanded.

NA	TRBV2	TRBJ1-5	NA	CASTGGFNQPQHF	TGTGCCAGCACGGGAGGTTTCAATCAGCCCCAGCATTTT
NA	TRBV3-1/TRBV3-2	TRBJ2-2	NA	CASSRGAARTGELFF	TGTGCCAGCAGTCGAGGAGCGGCGCGCACCGGGGAGCTGTTTTTT
NA	TRBV18	TRBJ2-7	TRBD1	CASSPGTVDEQYF	TGTGCCAGCTCACCCGGGACAGTTGATGAGCAGTACTTC
NA	TRBV5-8	TRBJ1-6	NA	CASSLAGAGSPLHF	TGTGCCAGCAGCTTGGCGGGGGCTGGGTCACCCCTCCACTTT
NA	TRBV20-1	TRBJ2-7	NA	CSARAGNEQYF	TGCAGTGCTAGAGCAGGGAACGAGCAGTACTTC
NA	TRBV28	TRBJ1-6	NA	CASSGSLGDSPLHF	TGTGCCAGCAGTGGGAGTTTGGGGGATTCACCCCTCCACTTT
NA	TRBV10-3	TRBJ2-3	NA	CAISVREGGTDTQYF	TGTGCCATCAGTGTAAGAGAGGGGGGTACAGATACGCAGTATTTT
NA	TRBV28	TRBJ2-7	TRBD2	CASSKGGVRQYF	TGTGCCAGCAGCAAGGGAGGGGTAAGGCAGTACTTC
few	TRBV11-2	TRBJ2-7	TRBD2	CASSSLSGRGNEQYF	TGTGCCAGCAGCTCCCTGAGCGGGAGGGGGAACGAGCAGTACTTC
NA	TRBV2	TRBJ2-1	NA	CASSELRDNEQFF	TGTGCCAGCAGCGAGCTGAGGGACAATGAGCAGTTCTTC
once	TRBV19	TRBJ1-1	TRBD1	CASSIGRGLGNTEAFF	TGTGCCAGTAGTATAGGAAGGGGGCTGGGGAACACTGAAGCTTTCTTT
NA	TRBV9	TRBJ2-2	NA	CASTGTITGELFF	TGTGCCAGTACCGGGACCATAACCGGGGAGCTGTTTTTT
NA	TRBV3-1/TRBV3-2	TRBJ1-5	NA	CASSQDSHQPQHF	TGTGCCAGCAGTCAAGATTCTCATCAGCCCCAGCATTTT
NA	TRBV6-5	TRBJ2-7	TRBD1	CASSRGQEYYEQYF	TGTGCCAGCAGTCGTGGACAGGAGTACTACGAGCAGTACTTC
NA	TRBV28	TRBJ2-7	NA	CASSSGEVSSYEQYF	TGTGCCAGCAGTAGCGGAGAGGTCAGCTCCTACGAGCAGTACTTC
few	TRBV3-1/TRBV3-2	TRBJ1-1	NA	CASSQDFGPPVTEAFF	TGTGCCAGCAGCCAAGATTTTGGCCCCCCCGTAACTGAAGCTTTCTTT
NA	TRBV2	TRBJ1-5	TRBD1	CASSELGTGVGQPQHF	TGTGCCAGCAGTGAATTGGGGACAGGGGTCGGTCAGCCCCAGCATTTT
NA	TRBV28	TRBJ1-4	NA	CASSITGRVFQNEKLFF	TGTGCCAGCAGTATTACAGGGCGCGTTTTTCAAAATGAAAAACTGTTTTTT
NA	TRBV7-6	TRBJ2-3	TRBD2	CASSLAPTSHSTDTQYF	TGTGCCAGCAGCTTAGCCCCGACTAGCCATAGCACAGATACGCAGTATTTT
NA	TRBV6-1	TRBJ1-2	TRBD1	CASSEAAGGYGYTF	TGTGCCAGCAGTGAAGCAGCAGGGGGGTATGGCTACACCTTC
NA	TRBV28	TRBJ2-1	NA	CASTLLGTPRDEQFF	TGTGCCAGCACCCTTTTGGGGACCCCACGGGATGAGCAGTTCTTC
once	TRBV18	TRBJ1-5	NA	CASSPQGGDSNQPQHF	TGTGCCAGCTCACCACAGGGGGGAGATAGCAATCAGCCCCAGCATTTT
NA	TRBV28	TRBJ2-1	TRBD1	CASSLSGGRYNEQFF	TGTGCCAGCAGTTTATCAGGGGGCAGATACAATGAGCAGTTCTTC
NA	TRBV28	TRBJ1-6	NA	CASSFSTNNSPLHF	TGTGCCAGCAGTTTCAGCACAAATAATTCACCCCTCCACTTT
few	TRBV6-4	TRBJ2-2	NA	CASSDSESGTGELFF	TGTGCCAGCAGTGACTCGGAGAGTGGCACCGGGGAGCTGTTTTTT
NA	TRBV5-6	TRBJ1-1	TRBD1	CASSLGGGGTEAFF	TGTGCCAGCAGCTTGGGAGGGGGCGGGACTGAAGCTTTCTTT
NA	TRBV6-5	TRBJ1-1	NA	CASSYNGPNTEAFF	TGTGCCAGCAGTTATAATGGCCCGAACACTGAAGCTTTCTTT
NA	TRBV14	TRBJ1-2	NA	CASSMQGTTRGYTF	TGTGCCAGCAGCATGCAGGGAACTACTCGTGGCTACACCTTC
NA	TRBV28	TRBJ2-7	TRBD1	CASSLYRGLRVEEQYF	TGTGCCAGCAGTTTATACAGGGGGCTCCGGGTGGAAGAGCAGTACTTC
few	TRBV9	TRBJ1-3	NA	CASSVGVPSLLSGNTIYF	TGTGCCAGCAGCGTAGGGGTCCCTTCACTCTTATCAGGAAACACCATATATTTT
NA	TRBV6-1	TRBJ1-3	NA	CASKNEGGNTIYF	TGTGCCAGCAAGAACGAGGGGGGAAACACCATATATTTT
NA	TRBV6-5	TRBJ2-2	NA	CASSPQGNTGELFF	TGTGCCAGCAGTCCACAGGGGAACACCGGGGAGCTGTTTTTT
NA	TRBV2	TRBJ1-4	NA	CASTLGGPLEEKLFF	TGTGCCAGCACCCTCGGGGGGCCTTTAGAAGAAAAACTGTTTTTT
few	TRBV6-6	TRBJ1-5	NA	CASSYEWGRPPQHF	TGTGCCAGCAGTTACGAGTGGGGACGTCCGCCCCAGCATTTT
NA	TRBV7-9	TRBJ2-7	NA	CASSPQGGSYEQYF	TGTGCCAGCAGCCCCCAGGGGGGATCCTACGAGCAGTACTTC
NA	TRBV5-1	TRBJ1-3	TRBD1	CASTDDRAGGNTIYF	TGCGCCAGCACAGATGACAGGGCAGGGGGAAACACCATATATTTT
NA	TRBV18	TRBJ1-5	NA	CASSPLQGNQPQHF	TGTGCCAGCTCACCGCTACAGGGCAATCAGCCCCAGCATTTT
NA	TRBV11-2	TRBJ2-1	TRBD1	CASSLGTGLGYNEQFF	TGTGCCAGCAGCTTGGGGACAGGCCTGGGCTACAATGAGCAGTTCTTC
NA	TRBV6-4	TRBJ2-1	TRBD2	CASSEQAGESNEQFF	TGTGCCAGCAGTGAGCAAGCGGGAGAAAGCAATGAGCAGTTCTTC
NA	TRBV11-2	TRBJ1-1	NA	CASSLRTPASEGEAFF	TGTGCCAGCAGCTTGAGGACCCCGGCCAGCGAGGGGGAAGCTTTCTTT
NA	TRBV4-2	TRBJ2-6	NA	CASSQTTTGSGANVLTF	TGTGCCAGCAGCCAAACTACAACAGGCTCCGGGGCCAACGTCCTGACTTTC
NA	TRBV24-1	TRBJ1-2	NA	CATAQGSGGYTF	TGTGCCACCGCGCAGGGGAGTGGCGGCTACACCTTC
NA	TRBV28	TRBJ2-7	TRBD2	CASSLVGGPGEQYF	TGTGCCAGCAGTTTAGTGGGAGGGCCGGGCGAGCAGTACTTC
NA	TRBV19	TRBJ2-2	NA	CASRPLTVNTGELFF	TGTGCCAGTAGGCCTCTGACAGTTAACACCGGGGAGCTGTTTTTT
NA	TRBV19	TRBJ1-1	NA	CASSKRHQGPVDTEAFF	TGTGCCAGTAGTAAAAGGCACCAAGGACCCGTAGACACTGAAGCTTTCTTT
NA	TRBV14	TRBJ2-1	NA	CASSQDRGQGKNEQFF	TGTGCCAGCAGCCAAGACCGAGGGCAGGGGAAGAATGAGCAGTTCTTC
NA	TRBV20-1	TRBJ1-1	NA	CSARENTEAFF	TGCAGTGCTAGAGAGAACACTGAAGCTTTCTTT
NA	TRBV5-1	TRBJ2-3	NA	CASSLWTDTQYF	TGCGCCAGCAGCTTGTGGACAGATACGCAGTATTTT
once	TRBV5-1	TRBJ1-5	NA	CASSPGEGRNQPQHF	TGCGCCAGCAGCCCTGGGGAAGGGCGCAATCAGCCCCAGCATTTT
NA	TRBV2	TRBJ2-3	NA	CASIDRSTDTQYF	TGTGCCAGCATAGACAGAAGCACAGATACGCAGTATTTT
NA	TRBV2	TRBJ2-7	NA	CASSTSDGVYEQYF	TGTGCCAGCAGTACAAGTGATGGAGTATACGAGCAGTACTTC
NA	TRBV7-3	TRBJ2-1	NA	CASALDSRGNNEQFF	TGTGCCAGCGCACTTGACTCACGGGGTAACAATGAGCAGTTCTTC
NA	TRBV6-5	TRBJ1-3	NA	CASSPQGMVGNTIYF	TGTGCCAGCAGCCCCCAGGGGATGGTTGGAAACACCATATATTTT
NA	TRBV6-2/TRBV6-3	TRBJ2-3	NA	CASSYIGGTGADTQYF	TGTGCCAGCAGTTACATTGGGGGGACCGGGGCAGATACGCAGTATTTT
NA	TRBV7-6	TRBJ2-1	NA	CASSLEVDSDNEQFF	TGTGCCAGCAGCTTAGAGGTTGACAGCGACAATGAGCAGTTCTTC
NA	TRBV11-2	TRBJ2-2	NA	CASSLVGPNTGELFF	TGTGCCAGCAGCTTAGTCGGACCGAACACCGGGGAGCTGTTTTTT
NA	TRBV18	TRBJ1-1	NA	CASSPSVGAGTEAFF	TGTGCCAGCTCACCTTCTGTAGGGGCGGGCACTGAAGCTTTCTTT
NA	TRBV18	TRBJ2-7	TRBD1	CASSPKRTGGSYEQYF	TGTGCCAGCTCACCGAAACGAACAGGGGGGTCCTACGAGCAGTACTTC